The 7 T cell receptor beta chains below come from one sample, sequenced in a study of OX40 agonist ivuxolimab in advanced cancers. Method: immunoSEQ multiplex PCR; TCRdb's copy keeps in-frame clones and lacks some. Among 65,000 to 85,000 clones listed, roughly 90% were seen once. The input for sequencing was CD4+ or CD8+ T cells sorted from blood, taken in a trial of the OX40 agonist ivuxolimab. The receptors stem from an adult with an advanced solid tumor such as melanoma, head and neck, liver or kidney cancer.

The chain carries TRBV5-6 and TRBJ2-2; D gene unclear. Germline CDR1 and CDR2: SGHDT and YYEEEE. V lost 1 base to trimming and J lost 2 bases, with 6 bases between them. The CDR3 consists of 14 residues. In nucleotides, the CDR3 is TGTGCCAGCAGCTTGCCCGGAAACACCGGGGAGCTGTTTTTT. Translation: CASSLPGNTGELFF.

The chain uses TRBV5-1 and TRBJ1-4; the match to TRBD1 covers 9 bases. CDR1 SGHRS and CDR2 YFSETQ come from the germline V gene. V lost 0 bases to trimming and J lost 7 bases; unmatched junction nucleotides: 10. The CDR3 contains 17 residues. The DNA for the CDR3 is TGCGCCAGCAGCTTGGACAGGGACAGGGAGTATGGTGAAAAACTGTTTTTT. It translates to CASSLDRDREYGEKLFF.

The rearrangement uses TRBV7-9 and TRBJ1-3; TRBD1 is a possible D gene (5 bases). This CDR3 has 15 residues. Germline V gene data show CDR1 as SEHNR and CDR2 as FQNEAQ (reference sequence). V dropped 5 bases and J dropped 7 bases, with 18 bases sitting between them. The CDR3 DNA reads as TGTGCCAGCAGCCTAGACAGAAAAAACGGCAACACCATATATTTT. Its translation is CASSLDRKNGNTIYF.

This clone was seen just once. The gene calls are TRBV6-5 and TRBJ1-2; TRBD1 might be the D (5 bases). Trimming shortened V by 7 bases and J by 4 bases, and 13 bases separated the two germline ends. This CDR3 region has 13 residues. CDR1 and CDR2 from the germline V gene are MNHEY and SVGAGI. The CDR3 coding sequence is TGTGCCAGCACTCAGACGGGGGGCTATGGCTACACCTTC. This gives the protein CASTQTGGYGYTF.

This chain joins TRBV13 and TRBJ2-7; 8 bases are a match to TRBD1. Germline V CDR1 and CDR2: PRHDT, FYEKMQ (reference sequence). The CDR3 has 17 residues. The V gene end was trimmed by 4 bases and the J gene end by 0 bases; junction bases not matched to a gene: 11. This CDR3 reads CASSSGTGSESSYEQYF. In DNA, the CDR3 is TGTGCCAGCAGCTCAGGGACAGGTTCCGAAAGCTCCTACGAGCAGTACTTC. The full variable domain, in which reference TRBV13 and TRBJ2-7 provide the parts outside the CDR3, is AAGVIQSPRHLIKEKRETATLKCYPIPRHDTVYWYQQGPGQDPQFLISFYEKMQSDKGSIPDRFSAQQFSDYHSELNMSSLELGDSALYFCASSSGTGSESSYEQYFGPGTRLTVT.

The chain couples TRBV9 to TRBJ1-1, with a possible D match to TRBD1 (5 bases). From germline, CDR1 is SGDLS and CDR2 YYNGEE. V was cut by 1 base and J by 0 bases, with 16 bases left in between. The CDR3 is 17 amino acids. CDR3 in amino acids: CASSVRPALDMNTEAFF. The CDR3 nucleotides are TGTGCCAGCAGCGTAAGGCCCGCGCTGGACATGAACACTGAAGCTTTCTTT.

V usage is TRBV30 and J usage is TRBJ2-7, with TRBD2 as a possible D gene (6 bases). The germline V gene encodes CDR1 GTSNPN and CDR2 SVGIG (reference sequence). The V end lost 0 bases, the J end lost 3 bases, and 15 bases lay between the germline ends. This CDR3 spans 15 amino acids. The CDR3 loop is CAWSVGGYSVYEQYF. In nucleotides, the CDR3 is TGTGCCTGGAGTGTCGGGGGTTACTCAGTCTACGAGCAGTACTTC.